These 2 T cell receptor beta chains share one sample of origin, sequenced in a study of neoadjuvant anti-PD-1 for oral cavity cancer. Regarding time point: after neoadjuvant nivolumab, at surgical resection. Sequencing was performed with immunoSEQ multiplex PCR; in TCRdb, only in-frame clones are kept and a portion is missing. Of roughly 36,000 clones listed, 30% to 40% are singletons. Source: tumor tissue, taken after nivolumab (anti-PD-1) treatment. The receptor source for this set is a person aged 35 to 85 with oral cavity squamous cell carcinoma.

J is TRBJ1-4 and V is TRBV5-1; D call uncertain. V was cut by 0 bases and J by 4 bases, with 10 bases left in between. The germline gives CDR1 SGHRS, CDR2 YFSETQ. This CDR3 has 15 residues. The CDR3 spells CASSLAGQRNEKLFF. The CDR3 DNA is TGCGCCAGCAGCTTGGCCGGGCAGCGTAATGAAAAACTGTTTTTT.

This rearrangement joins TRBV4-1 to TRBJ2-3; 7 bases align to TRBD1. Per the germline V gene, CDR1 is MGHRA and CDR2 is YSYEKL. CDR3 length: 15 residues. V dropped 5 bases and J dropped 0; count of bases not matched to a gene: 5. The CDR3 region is CASSAGTASTDTQYF. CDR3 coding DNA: TGCGCCAGCAGCGCCGGGACAGCTAGCACAGATACGCAGTATTTT.